The 17 T cell receptor beta chains listed next were all sequenced from one sample in a study of cytomegalovirus exposure and HLA in healthy donors. Primers included in the PCR were 60 Vbeta and 13 Jbeta primers. Sequencing used immunoSEQ multiplex PCR; TCRdb keeps in-frame clones, though not all of them. The table shows 150,000 to 200,000 clones, with over 60% occurring only once. Sequencing used PBMCs. All receptors derive from a woman between 40 and 50 years old in good health and CMV-seronegative.

The chain joins TRBV7-3 to TRBJ1-6; 8 positions match TRBD1. Looked up from germline, CDR1 is SGHTA and CDR2 is FQGTGA. The CDR3 length is 14 residues. J was trimmed by 9 bases and V by 4 bases; bases with no gene match: 5. The DNA for the CDR3 is TGTGCCAGCAGCTCCGGACAGGGACGTTCACCCCTCCACTTT. It is translated as CASSSGQGRSPLHF.

As DNA, the CDR3 is TGTGCCAGCAGCTTAATTGGAGGGTACACCGGGGAGCTGTTTTTT. As protein: CASSLIGGYTGELFF. The chain recombines TRBV7-3 with TRBJ2-2; possible D gene TRBD2, 6 bases. CDR3 length equals 15 residues. V dropped 1 base and J dropped 3 bases, with 9 bases sitting between them. The germline V gene encodes CDR1 SGHTA and CDR2 FQGTGA.

Notes on this clone: At one boundary the junction diverges from the germline segment, which might be a read error. The chain couples TRBV7-9 to TRBJ1-2; weak D call: TRBD1 (6 bases). Germline V gene data show CDR1 as SEHNR and CDR2 as FQNEAQ (reference sequence). There are 16 residues in the CDR3. The CDR3: CVSSLAGAGSNYGYTF. The CDR3 DNA reads as TGTGTCAGCAGCTTAGCGGGGGCAGGGAGCAACTATGGCTACACCTTC.

The V gene is TRBV5-6, the J gene TRBJ2-7, with a tentative D call TRBD2 (6 bases). This CDR3 region has 13 residues. Trimming took 4 bases from V and 6 from J, leaving 14 bases between them. The germline CDR1 and CDR2 sequences are SGHDT and YYEEEE. The CDR3 nucleotides read TGTGCCAGCAGCCGCGTTGGGGGGTCCGAGCAGTACGTC. Translation: CASSRVGGSEQYV.

The chain has TRBV5-6 and TRBJ2-1; tentative D call: TRBD2 (5 bases). The CDR3 loop spans 13 amino acids. V lost 4 bases and J 16 bases, leaving 21 bases between the germline ends. Germline-derived CDR1 and CDR2 are SGHDT and YYEEEE. In DNA form, the CDR3 reads TGTGCCAGCAGCCCCGGTGGGTCTAGTCGGGATTTCTTC. This codes for CASSPGGSSRDFF.

This clone has only a few counts. The CDR3 sequence: CASSLAGGYGYTF. CDR3 nucleotides: TGTGCCAGCAGCTTAGCAGGGGGCTATGGCTACACCTTC. This sequence joins TRBV11-2 and TRBJ1-2, with TRBD1 matching over 7 bases. J was trimmed by 4 bases and V by 1 base; bases with no gene match: 0. The CDR3 is made up of 13 amino acids. CDR1 and CDR2 from the germline V gene are SGHAT and FQNNGV.

This rearrangement joins TRBV19 to TRBJ1-1, with a weak D call TRBD1 (5 bases). Germline V CDR1 and CDR2: LNHDA, SQIVND (reference sequence). V gave up 6 bases and J gave up 0 bases, with 11 bases separating them. The CDR3 sequence is 14 residues long. The CDR3 loop reads CASRGTGVNTEAFF. As DNA, the CDR3 is TGTGCCAGTAGGGGGACGGGAGTGAACACTGAAGCTTTCTTT.

This clone was recorded once. Here the CDR3 reads CASSLDRAKNIQYF. The CDR3 DNA reads TGCGCCAGCAGCTTGGACAGGGCCAAAAACATTCAGTACTTC. J is TRBJ2-4 and V is TRBV5-1; tentative D call: TRBD1 (5 bases). This CDR3 contains 14 residues. CDR1 and CDR2 from the germline V gene are SGHRS and YFSETQ. Trimming stripped 0 bases from V and 1 base from J, with 5 bases between.

The chain recombines TRBV19 with TRBJ1-2, with 10 bases lining up with TRBD1. The length of the CDR3 is 15 residues. CDR1 is LNHDA, CDR2 SQIVND, per germline (reference sequence). V lost 3 bases and J lost 5; bases outside the gene matches: 6. This CDR3 reads CASSIRQGAAYGYTF. The CDR3 nucleotides read TGTGCCAGTAGTATCAGACAGGGGGCCGCATATGGCTACACCTTC.

The chain links TRBV7-2 to TRBJ2-5; D remains ambiguous. The V gene lost 5 bases and the J gene lost 5 bases, with 18 bases spanning the gap. The germline V gene encodes CDR1 SGHTA and CDR2 FQGNSA. CDR3 length: 15 residues. The CDR3 nucleotides read TGTGCCAGCAGCCAGGTGATGGGTCGAAGGGAGACCCAGTACTTC. Residues: CASSQVMGRRETQYF.

The chain has TRBV5-1 and TRBJ2-1, with 8 bases lining up with TRBD2. The CDR3 length is 15 residues. The germline V gene encodes CDR1 SGHRS and CDR2 YFSETQ. The junction had 7 bases not matched to a gene; V was cut back by 0 bases and J by 8 bases. The CDR3: CASSLVTAGAHEQFF. In DNA, the CDR3 is TGCGCCAGCAGCTTGGTTACAGCGGGAGCGCATGAGCAGTTCTTC.

The chain has TRBV7-9 and TRBJ2-3; TRBD2 aligns across 13 bases. The CDR3 sequence is 16 residues long. Trimming removed 5 bases from V and 4 bases from J; junction bases left unmatched: 6. Germline V gives CDR1 SEHNR, CDR2 FQNEAQ (reference sequence). As DNA, the CDR3 is TGTGCCAGCAGCCCGAGACTAGCGGGAGGAGCAGATACGCAGTATTTT. The encoded protein is CASSPRLAGGADTQYF.

The chain has TRBV9 and TRBJ1-2; 8 positions match TRBD1. Germline CDR1 and CDR2: SGDLS and YYNGEE. The CDR3 runs 14 residues. J was trimmed by 4 bases and V by 4 bases; bases with no gene match: 6. CDR3 loop: CASSLGQGTYGYTF. The DNA for the CDR3 is TGTGCCAGCAGCCTTGGACAGGGAACCTATGGCTACACCTTC. Full variable domain (rest looked up from reference TRBV9 and TRBJ1-2): DSGVTQTPKHLITATGQRVTLRCSPRSGDLSVYWYQQSLDQGLQFLIQYYNGEERAKGNILERFSAQQFPDLHSELNLSSLELGDSALYFCASSLGQGTYGYTFGSGTRLTVV.

The chain is built from TRBV30 and TRBJ1-5; D is unresolved. Deletions cut 5 bases from V and 3 bases from J, with 8 bases between. This CDR3 contains 12 residues. Germline assignment: CDR1 GTSNPN and CDR2 SVGIG (reference sequence). The CDR3 here is CAWGRDNQPQHF. CDR3 coding DNA: TGTGCCTGGGGACGGGACAATCAGCCCCAGCATTTT.

The chain employs TRBV19 and TRBJ1-2; D remains ambiguous. Trimming left V 3 bases short and J 2 bases short, with 4 bases between. The CDR3 totals 12 residues. Germline CDR1 and CDR2: LNHDA and SQIVND (reference sequence). Here the CDR3 DNA reads TGTGCCAGTAGTATTATAAACTATGGCTACACCTTC. Its translation: CASSIINYGYTF.

Only a few counts were recorded for this clone. The CDR3 reads CASSIHAAQSYEQYF. Here the CDR3 DNA reads TGTGCCAGTAGTATTCATGCGGCACAATCCTACGAGCAGTACTTC. This chain connects TRBV19 to TRBJ2-7; D not certain. V was shortened by 3 bases and J by 1 base, with 13 bases between the two germline ends. This CDR3 has 15 amino acids. Germline CDR1 LNHDA, CDR2 SQIVND (reference sequence).

V gene TRBV5-4 combines with J gene TRBJ2-3, with 7 nucleotides matching TRBD2. CDR1 and CDR2 from the germline V gene are SGHNT and YYREEE (reference sequence). The J segment lost 3 bases and the V segment lost 2 bases, leaving 6 bases of the junction unmatched. The CDR3 extends over 15 amino acids. CDR3 nucleotide sequence: TGTGCCAGCAGCTTAGGACTAGGAAGTACAGATACGCAGTATTTT. Translated: CASSLGLGSTDTQYF.